Shown below are 13 T cell receptor beta chains from a single sample sequenced in a study of vaccination and CD4 T cells after COVID-19. The Oncomine TCR Beta short-read assay sequenced DNA from cultured CD4+ T cells. TCRdb reprocessed the PCR reads via MiXCR and lists one record per CDR3 protein. The table records 9,900 or so distinct CDR3 sequences, 30% of them present only once. The antigens these receptors bind are not known. The treatment: roughly 10-day PBMC culture with coronavirus spike peptide pools or control peptides (ViraFEST assay). The material was CD4+ T cells from blood, cultured in vitro, obtained after SARS-CoV-2 vaccination. The receptors derive from a human donor who had recovered from COVID-19.

The table lists this clonotype with a few counts. This sequence joins TRBV19 and TRBJ1-2; 9 nucleotides line up with TRBD1. Germline lookup yields CDR1 LNHDA and CDR2 SQIVND (reference sequence). CDR3 length equals 15 residues. Trimming at V came to 0 bases and at J to 8 bases, leaving 7 bases not matched to a gene. This CDR3 is CASSIDAGQGEGYTF. The CDR3 nucleotides are TGTGCCAGTAGTATAGATGCGGGACAGGGAGAAGGCTACACCTTC.

This clonotype was observed a handful of times. The chain is built from TRBV20-1 and TRBJ1-2, with D unclear. CDR3 length equals 14 residues. In germline, CDR1 is DFQATT, CDR2 SNEGSKA (reference sequence). The germline V and J ends were trimmed by 0 bases and 3 bases, with 11 bases remaining between them. DNA of the CDR3: TGCAGTGCTAGAGAAGGTCTAACAGACTATGGCTACACCTTC. Translation gives CSAREGLTDYGYTF.

The rearrangement links TRBV27 to TRBJ1-6; D is undetermined. Germline V gene lookup returns CDR1 MNHEY and CDR2 SMNVEV (reference sequence). V was trimmed by 4 bases and J by 6 bases, leaving 7 bases between them. The CDR3 has 13 residues. The CDR3 DNA sequence: TGTGCCAGCAGTTGGGAAAGTAATTCACCCCTCCACTTT. This codes for CASSWESNSPLHF.

This clonotype was counted between two and nine times. The chain carries TRBV11-2 and TRBJ1-1; D perhaps matches TRBD1 (5 bases). Germline values: CDR1 SGHAT, CDR2 FQNNGV. The CDR3 extends over 14 amino acids. V shed 5 bases and J shed 4 bases, with 14 bases lying between them. This CDR3 reads CASSRYSRGTEAFF. CDR3 DNA sequence: TGTGCCAGCAGCCGATACTCTAGGGGCACTGAAGCTTTCTTT.

The V gene is TRBV6-1, the J gene TRBJ2-6; D is ambiguous. The CDR3 has 15 residues. The ends were cut back, 6 bases at V and 0 bases at J, with 9 bases in the middle. CDR1 is MNHNS and CDR2 is SASEGT in the germline V gene. The CDR3 DNA reads as TGTGCCAGCAGACTCGGGCCCTCTGGGGCCAACGTCCTGACTTTC. Its translation is CASRLGPSGANVLTF.

This chain uses TRBV7-2 with TRBJ1-2; D not resolved. The germline V gene encodes CDR1 SGHTA and CDR2 FQGNSA. The CDR3 is made up of 17 amino acids. Trimming left V 0 bases short and J 0 bases short, with 14 bases between. The CDR3 DNA follows: TGTGCCAGCAGCTTAGCCCCCGAGCCAATCACTAACTATGGCTACACCTTC. Amino acid sequence: CASSLAPEPITNYGYTF. Variable domain in full (rest from reference TRBV7-2 and TRBJ1-2): GAGVSQSPSNKVTEKGKDVELRCDPISGHTALYWYRQSLGQGLEFLIYFQGNSAPDKSGLPSDRFSAERTGGSVSTLTIQRTQQEDSAVYLCASSLAPEPITNYGYTFGSGTRLTVV.

The chain uses TRBV28 and TRBJ1-2, with D tentatively TRBD1 (6 bases). There are 15 residues in the CDR3. V shed 6 bases and J shed 8 bases, with 22 bases lying between them. CDR1 is MDHEN, CDR2 SYDVKM, per germline. The CDR3 sequence is CASSQGVKQGRGYTF. In DNA, the CDR3 is TGTGCCAGCAGCCAAGGGGTGAAACAGGGTCGGGGCTACACCTTC.

The genes are TRBV9 and TRBJ1-1; D is uncertain. Deletions cut 1 base from V and 5 bases from J, with 9 bases between. CDR3 length: 13 amino acids. Germline CDR1 reads SGDLS; CDR2 reads YYNGEE. CDR3 nucleotides: TGTGCCAGCAGCGTAAGGTGGTGGACTGAAGCTTTCTTT. Its translation is CASSVRWWTEAFF.

The chain uses TRBV5-1 and TRBJ2-7; no reliable D call. This CDR3 comprises 13 residues. Per germline, CDR1 SGHRS and CDR2 YFSETQ. Trimming pared 2 bases from V and 1 base from J, leaving 7 bases between. The CDR3, as DNA: TGCGCCAGCAGCTTACAACTTTCCTACGAGCAGTACTTC. Translated, it gives CASSLQLSYEQYF.

This clonotype came up a few times. CDR3 DNA sequence: TGTGCCAGCAGGCCCGGGACAGGGTACGGCTACACCTTC. Residues: CASRPGTGYGYTF. The chain has TRBV7-2 and TRBJ1-2, with 9 positions matching TRBD1. The CDR3 sequence is 13 residues long. Germline V gene data show CDR1 as SGHTA and CDR2 as FQGNSA. J was trimmed by 8 bases and V by 6 bases; bases with no gene match: 7.

The chain is built from TRBV20-1 and TRBJ2-5, with 7 nucleotides matching TRBD1. V shed 6 bases, J shed 2 bases, and the junction held 15 bases outside the gene matches. The CDR3 sequence is 16 residues long. The germline CDR1 and CDR2 sequences are DFQATT and SNEGSKA (reference sequence). The CDR3 DNA follows: TGCAGTGCATTTCGGACAGGTCGGCTGGGGCAAGAGACCCAGTACTTC. Translation gives CSAFRTGRLGQETQYF.

The chain joins TRBV6-1 to TRBJ2-2; D perhaps matches TRBD2 (5 bases). CDR3 length: 13 residues. The germline V gene encodes CDR1 MNHNS and CDR2 SASEGT. The DNA of the CDR3 is TGTGGCTCGGGAAGGCTGAACACCGGGGAGCTGTTTTTT. Its protein is CGSGRLNTGELFF.

The chain couples TRBV7-2 to TRBJ2-3; TRBD2 agrees at 7 bases. The CDR3 covers 17 residues. The V gene's germline CDR1 is SGHTA and CDR2 FQGNSA. The V gene end was trimmed by 0 bases and the J gene end by 0 bases; junction bases not matched to a gene: 6. CDR3 coding DNA: TGTGCCAGCAGCTTAGCCCGACTAGCCGTTAGCACAGATACGCAGTATTTT. Translation gives CASSLARLAVSTDTQYF.